The rows below give T cell receptor beta chains drawn from one sample of a study of blood T cell repertoires in COVID-19. Here immunoSEQ multiplex PCR was the method, and the copy in TCRdb shows in-frame clones only, minus some. The data hold about 440,000 clones, with about 89% observed a single time. The specimen was peripheral blood. The receptors shown here come from a woman in her 30s with acute or convalescent COVID-19. Both conserved end residues are part of each CDR3. The D gene is left open where the match is weak. Only part of the rows carry a size: once, few, many, or a class if the clone is expanded.

j_call | v_call | d_call | clone_size | cdr3_aa | cdr3_nt
TRBJ2-1 | TRBV5-4 | TRBD2 | NA | CASSSRKAGPLSEQFF | TGTGCCAGCAGCTCCCGGAAAGCGGGGCCCTTGAGTGAGCAGTTCTTC
TRBJ2-1 | TRBV24-1 | NA | NA | CATVSRNHNEQFF | TGTGCCACCGTATCTAGGAACCACAATGAGCAGTTCTTC
TRBJ1-2 | TRBV6-5 | TRBD1 | NA | CASRRDRAYGYTF | TGTGCCAGCAGGAGGGACAGGGCCTATGGCTACACCTTC
TRBJ2-7 | TRBV6-5 | NA | NA | CARKKGGTEQYF | TGTGCCAGAAAAAAAGGCGGGACCGAGCAGTACTTC
TRBJ2-5 | TRBV30 | NA | NA | CAYTFQETQYF | TGTGCCTACACATTCCAAGAGACCCAGTACTTC
TRBJ2-3 | TRBV14 | TRBD1 | NA | CASSSRDSLRDTQYF | TGTGCCAGCAGCTCCCGGGACAGCCTTAGGGATACGCAGTATTTT
TRBJ2-7 | TRBV3-1/TRBV3-2 | NA | NA | CASSQGPLGGSYEQYF | TGTGCCAGCAGCCAAGGTCCACTCGGCGGATCCTACGAGCAGTACTTC
TRBJ1-5 | TRBV5-6 | TRBD1 | NA | CASSSGQGPQHF | TGTGCCAGCAGCTCTGGACAGGGGCCCCAGCATTTT
TRBJ1-1 | TRBV13 | NA | NA | CASSPKGRVRSTEAFF | TGTGCCAGCAGCCCAAAAGGTCGGGTGAGAAGCACTGAAGCTTTCTTT
TRBJ1-2 | TRBV12-3/TRBV12-4 | NA | NA | CASSARRGYGYTF | TGTGCCAGCAGCGCGCGTAGAGGGTATGGCTACACCTTC
TRBJ1-6 | TRBV25-1 | NA | few | CASSDLLRASNSPLHF | TGTGCCAGCAGTGATCTCCTCAGGGCTAGTAATTCACCCCTCCACTTT
TRBJ2-3 | TRBV5-1 | NA | NA | CASSLLEGGLTDTQYF | TGCGCCAGCAGCTTGTTGGAGGGTGGGCTCACAGATACGCAGTATTTT
TRBJ1-6 | TRBV12-5 | NA | few | CASGLPSSGLMSPLHF | TGTGCTAGTGGTTTGCCATCCTCCGGGTTAATGTCACCCCTCCACTTT
TRBJ2-7 | TRBV6-2/TRBV6-3 | TRBD1 | NA | CASSYSGTGLEQYF | TGTGCCAGCAGTTACTCGGGGACAGGGCTTGAGCAGTACTTC
TRBJ2-7 | TRBV30 | NA | NA | CAWSVGGSYEQYF | TGTGCCTGGAGCGTAGGGGGCTCCTACGAGCAGTACTTC
TRBJ1-5 | TRBV2 | NA | NA | CASSRTGNQPQHF | TGTGCCAGCAGTAGGACAGGCAATCAGCCCCAGCATTTT
TRBJ2-1 | TRBV28 | TRBD1 | NA | CASSPLGQGPENSYNEQFF | TGTGCCAGCAGTCCTCTGGGACAGGGGCCTGAAAACTCCTACAATGAGCAGTTCTTC
TRBJ2-1 | TRBV6-5 | NA | NA | CASSYGTQQFF | TGTGCCAGCAGTTACGGGACTCAGCAGTTCTTC
TRBJ1-1 | TRBV19 | TRBD1 | once | CASKVWAGGAYTEAFF | TGTGCCAGTAAGGTTTGGGCAGGGGGCGCGTACACTGAAGCTTTCTTT
TRBJ1-2 | TRBV5-6 | NA | NA | CASSLLQVAGGGYTF | TGTGCCAGCAGCTTGTTACAGGTCGCCGGGGGGGGCTACACCTTC
TRBJ1-5 | TRBV4-1 | NA | NA | CASSQEWAGYQPQHF | TGCGCCAGCAGCCAAGAATGGGCAGGCTACCAGCCCCAGCATTTT
TRBJ2-7 | TRBV4-2 | NA | NA | CASSQGGVAQNHYEQYF | TGTGCCAGCAGCCAAGGGGGGGTAGCACAAAACCACTACGAGCAGTACTTC
TRBJ2-1 | TRBV19 | TRBD1 | NA | CASSDQDRGYEQFF | TGTGCCAGTAGTGATCAGGACAGGGGCTATGAGCAGTTCTTC
TRBJ2-1 | TRBV4-1 | TRBD2 | NA | CASSPVAGGFDEQFF | TGCGCCAGCAGCCCAGTAGCGGGGGGGTTCGATGAGCAGTTCTTC
TRBJ1-5 | TRBV18 | TRBD1 | NA | CASSPTGAIQPQHF | TGTGCCAGCTCACCTACAGGGGCGATTCAGCCCCAGCATTTT
TRBJ1-2 | TRBV6-5 | TRBD1 | NA | CASSGDREGNYGYTF | TGTGCCAGCTCAGGGGACAGGGAAGGGAACTATGGCTACACCTTC
TRBJ1-4 | TRBV7-9 | TRBD1 | NA | CASSLARDRVEKLFF | TGTGCCAGCAGCTTAGCGCGGGACAGGGTGGAAAAACTGTTTTTT
TRBJ1-4 | TRBV11-2 | TRBD1 | NA | CASSLVGTGGEKLFF | TGTGCCAGCAGCTTAGTAGGGACAGGAGGTGAAAAACTGTTTTTT
TRBJ2-5 | TRBV6-1 | NA | NA | CASSEAWVPGRTQYF | TGTGCCAGCAGTGAAGCGTGGGTGCCGGGTAGGACCCAGTACTTC
TRBJ1-2 | TRBV15 | NA | NA | CATSRDPAGKGYTF | TGTGCCACCAGCAGAGATCCGGCAGGCAAGGGCTACACCTTC
TRBJ2-7 | TRBV27 | NA | NA | CASSLSGRNSYEQYF | TGTGCCAGCAGTTTATCGGGGCGCAACTCCTACGAGCAGTACTTC
TRBJ1-1 | TRBV5-6 | NA | NA | CASSLASIFSLGNTEAFF | TGTGCCAGCAGCTTGGCCTCGATTTTTTCTCTCGGGAACACTGAAGCTTTCTTT
TRBJ2-2 | TRBV4-2 | TRBD2 | NA | CASSRNWASGGGRVTGELFF | TGTGCCAGCAGCCGAAATTGGGCTAGCGGGGGGGGCCGGGTCACCGGGGAGCTGTTTTTT
TRBJ2-3 | TRBV10-2 | TRBD1 | NA | CASLIGGAGTDTQYF | TGCGCCAGCTTAATAGGGGGCGCCGGCACAGATACGCAGTATTTT
TRBJ2-5 | TRBV12-3/TRBV12-4 | TRBD1 | NA | CASGTGRETQYF | TGTGCCAGTGGGACAGGGAGGGAGACCCAGTACTTC
TRBJ2-2 | TRBV7-2 | TRBD2 | NA | CASSARRGANTGELFF | TGTGCCAGCAGCGCTCGTCGGGGGGCGAACACCGGGGAGCTGTTTTTT
TRBJ2-7 | TRBV4-1 | NA | NA | CASSQGARYEQYF | TGCGCCAGCAGCCAAGGGGCCCGCTACGAGCAGTACTTC
TRBJ1-1 | TRBV24-1 | NA | NA | CATSDSRQVSNTEAFF | TGTGCCACCAGTGATTCCAGACAGGTCTCGAACACTGAAGCTTTCTTT
TRBJ2-3 | TRBV27 | TRBD2 | NA | CASSLQRGAADTQYF | TGTGCCAGCAGTTTACAGCGGGGGGCCGCAGATACGCAGTATTTT
TRBJ1-5 | TRBV2 | TRBD1 | NA | CASKGGQGAEQPQHF | TGTGCCAGCAAGGGCGGACAGGGCGCGGAGCAGCCCCAGCATTTT
TRBJ2-7 | TRBV19 | TRBD1 | NA | CASSKRQGSYEQYF | TGTGCCAGTAGTAAGAGACAGGGGTCCTACGAGCAGTACTTC
TRBJ2-7 | TRBV4-1 | NA | NA | CASSQGAGADEQYF | TGCGCCAGCAGCCAAGGGGCAGGGGCCGACGAGCAGTACTTC
TRBJ2-5 | TRBV6-5 | TRBD2 | few | CASSWTSGQETQYF | TGTGCCAGCAGTTGGACTAGCGGACAAGAGACCCAGTACTTC
TRBJ2-1 | TRBV21-1 | NA | NA | CASSRLGHLVYNEQFF | TGTGCCAGCAGCAGACTCGGACACCTAGTCTACAATGAGCAGTTCTTC
TRBJ1-2 | TRBV5-6 | TRBD1 | few | CASSPGTVYGYTF | TGTGCCAGCAGCCCTGGGACAGTCTATGGCTACACCTTC